This T cell receptor beta chain was documented in a study of long-term antiretroviral therapy in people with HIV. Study findings and constraints: In HIV, the repertoires covered a tighter span of CDR3 lengths than in controls.

The libraries were made with immunoSEQ v3.0 at survey level. Sequenced by immunoSEQ multiplex PCR; TCRdb stores in-frame clones only, minus some. The sample lists around 34,000 clones, 65% to 75% occurring once. This clone has just one count. Its specificity is unknown. Each donor provided at least one pre-ART PBMC sample and at least two post-ART PBMC samples. The sequenced sample was unsorted PBMCs, obtained 3 years after starting antiretroviral therapy. The TCR was taken from a man between 45 and 60 years old with HIV.

CDR3 loop: CASSLFVGSYGYTF. CDR3 coding DNA: TGTGCCAGCAGTTTATTCGTAGGGAGCTATGGCTACACCTTC. The chain carries TRBV28 and TRBJ1-2; no firm D call. Germline loops: CDR1 MDHEN, CDR2 SYDVKM. The CDR3 length is 14 residues. V dropped 1 base and J dropped 4 bases, with 10 bases sitting between them.